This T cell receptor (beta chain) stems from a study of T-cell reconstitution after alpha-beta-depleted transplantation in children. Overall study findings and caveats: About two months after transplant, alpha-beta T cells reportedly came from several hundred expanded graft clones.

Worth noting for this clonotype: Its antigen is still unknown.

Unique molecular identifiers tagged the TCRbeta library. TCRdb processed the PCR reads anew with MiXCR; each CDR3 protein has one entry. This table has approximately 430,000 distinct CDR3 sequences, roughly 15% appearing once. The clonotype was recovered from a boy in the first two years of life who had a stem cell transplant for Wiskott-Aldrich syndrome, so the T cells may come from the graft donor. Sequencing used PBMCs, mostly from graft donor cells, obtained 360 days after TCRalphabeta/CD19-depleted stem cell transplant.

CDR3 region: CASSPGTATFNTGELFF. The DNA of the CDR3 is TGTGCCAGCAGCCCCGGGACTGCTACCTTTAACACCGGGGAGCTGTTTTTT. This rearrangement joins TRBV12-3 or TRBV12-4 to TRBJ2-2, with D maybe TRBD2 (6 bases). V was clipped by 6 bases and J by 2 bases, with 19 bases between them. The length of the CDR3 is 17 residues.